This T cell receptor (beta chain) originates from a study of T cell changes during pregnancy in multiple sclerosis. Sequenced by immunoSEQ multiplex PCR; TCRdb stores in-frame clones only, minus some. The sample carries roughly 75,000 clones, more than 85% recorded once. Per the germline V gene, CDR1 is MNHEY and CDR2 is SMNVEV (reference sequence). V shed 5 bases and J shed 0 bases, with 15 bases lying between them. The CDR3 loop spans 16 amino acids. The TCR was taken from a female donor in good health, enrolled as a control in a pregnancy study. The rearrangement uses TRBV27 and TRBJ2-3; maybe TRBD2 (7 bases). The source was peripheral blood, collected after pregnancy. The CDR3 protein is CASSPQAGTSTDTQYF. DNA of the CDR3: TGTGCCAGCAGTCCCCAAGCGGGGACAAGCACAGATACGCAGTATTTT.